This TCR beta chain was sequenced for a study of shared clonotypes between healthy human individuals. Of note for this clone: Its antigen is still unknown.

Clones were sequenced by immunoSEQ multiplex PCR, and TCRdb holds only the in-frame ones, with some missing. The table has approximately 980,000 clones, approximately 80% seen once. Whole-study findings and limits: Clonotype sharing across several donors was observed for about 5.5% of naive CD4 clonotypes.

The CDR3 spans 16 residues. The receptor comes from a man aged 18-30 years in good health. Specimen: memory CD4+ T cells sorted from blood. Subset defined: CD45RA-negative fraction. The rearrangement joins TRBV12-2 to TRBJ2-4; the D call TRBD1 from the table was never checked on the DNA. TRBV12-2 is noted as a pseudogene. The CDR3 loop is CASRLPDGTSRVQLNF. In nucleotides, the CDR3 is TGTGCAAGTCGCCTCCCCGACGGGACATCGAGGGTGCAGTTGAACTTC.